This TCR beta chain was profiled in a study of blood T cell repertoires in COVID-19 (dated by TCRdb to 2018 to 2021). In the study overall: Samples covering the acute and convalescent phases of COVID-19 were provided by collaborators in the United States, Italy and Spain. A freely available public database, intended as a resource for researchers studying the immune response to SARS-CoV-2, is where the repertoires were released. A de-identified subject ID, COVID-19 status, age in years and sex were almost always included in the sample metadata. Where available, HLA class I and class II types were obtained from metadata supplied by the sample provider rather than from assay-based typing. The prospective study material was composed of cDNA or gDNA derived from T cells, B-cell-depleted T cells, or PBMCs. Subjects who had been exposed to COVID-19, were actively infected with it, or had recovered from it provided the deeply sampled blood TCRbeta repertoires that made up the dataset. The samples were drawn from two sources: the first 160 participants of the ongoing ImmuneRACE study, and 1,000 to 1,500 subjects contributed by 6 global collaborators.

This clone has a single count. There is no known antigen for this receptor. Nothing much larger sits one base from this clone, and base qualities are not available. Each collaborating institution followed its own protocols to collect whole blood in K2EDTA tubes. For TCRbeta analysis, collaborators shipped samples as frozen whole blood, isolated PBMCs, or DNA extracted from either of those sample types. V trim: 3 bases; J trim: 7 bases; unmatched bases: 6. From its cysteine to its phenylalanine, the CDR3 spans 14 amino acids. CDR3 DNA only is kept here, 42 bases in frame from base 1. CDR1 and CDR2, per the germline V gene, are KGHSH and LQKENI. Study-wide findings and limitations: The quantity of clinical and demographic metadata differed by source and by participant and was supplied without curation.

The immunoSEQ Assay, a bias-controlled multiplex PCR, was used to amplify TCRbeta CDR3 regions from genomic DNA. From the authors' description of their analysis: Within the assay, amplification of reference gene primers was used to estimate how many nucleated cells each sample contained. To quantify the absolute abundance of each unique TCRbeta CDR3 rearrangement, sequence reads were collapsed and filtered. Productive Simpson clonality was computed per sample as the square root of Simpson's diversity index over productive rearrangements. TCRdb carries this immuneACCESS record with in-frame sequences only. Its versions omit some clonotypes, under half of them owing to an unresolved V gene in the studies checked, with the rest unexplained. Clonal size and the V and J genes are those of that table, whereas D and trimming came from the DNA. This sample has some 100,000 clones in its table, and 81% of those were observed once. The top ten constitute 20% to 25% of the sample.

The V gene is TRBV18 and the J gene is TRBJ1-5, with 7 bases matching TRBD1. This TCR was recovered from an elderly man with active or convalescent COVID-19. The material sequenced was peripheral blood. DNA sequence: TGTGCCAGCTCACCGGGACAGAGGGGCCAGCCCCAGCATTTT. Its coded protein is CASSPGQRGQPQHF.